A single sample gave rise to the 6 T cell receptor beta chains below, sequenced in a study of T cell clonality in common variable immunodeficiency. Produced via immunoSEQ multiplex PCR; TCRdb's table is partial and in-frame only. The sample includes more than 55,000 clones, none of them occurring once. Sequencing was performed on peripheral blood mononuclear cells. Source of these receptors: a person aged 18-69 years in good health.

This clone showed up many times. The sequence runs out 3 residues before the end of the CDR3; the remainder is reconstructed from the germline J gene. The rearrangement uses TRBV10-3 and TRBJ2-1; maybe TRBD1 (5 bases). The CDR3 is 13 residues long. Germline lookup yields CDR1 ENHRY and CDR2 SYGVKD. Trimming cost V 7 bases and J 6 bases, with 13 bases left between them. The sequenced part of the CDR3 DNA is TGTGCCATCAAGGGGCAGGGCGTCAATGAG. This codes for CAIKGQGVNE. The full-length CDR3 reads as CAIKGQGVNEQFF.

This clone came up a few times. The read ends 3 residues before the CDR3 terminus; that terminus is restored from the germline J gene. V is TRBV10-2 and J is TRBJ2-7, with 9 positions matching TRBD2. The CDR3 has 16 amino acids. V was pared by 0 bases and J by 1 base, with 4 bases of the junction left unmatched. The germline CDR1 and CDR2 sequences are WSHSY and SAAADI. Partial CDR3 DNA: TGCGCCAGCAGTGAGTCCTTTCTAGCGGGGTCCTACGAG. Translation gives CASSESFLAGSYE. From start to end, the CDR3 is CASSESFLAGSYEQYF.

This clone was counted at least ten times. The CDR3 end falls 3 residues outside the read, so it is completed with the germline J gene. The chain has TRBV4-1 and TRBJ2-7; TRBD1 matches at 10 bases. V dropped 3 bases and J dropped 1; count of bases not matched to a gene: 6. Germline V gene sequence: CDR1 MGHRA, CDR2 YSYEKL. CDR3 length equals 16 residues. The CDR3 reads CASSQKTGQGSYEQYF. Partial CDR3 DNA: TGCGCCAGCAGCCAGAAAACGGGACAGGGGTCCTACGAG.

This clone was found a few times. The read terminates 3 residues ahead of where the CDR3 ends, so the germline J gene completes it. The rearrangement uses TRBV18 and TRBJ1-2; D is perhaps TRBD1 (5 bases). Germline CDR1 KGHSH, CDR2 LQKENI. The CDR3 consists of 14 residues. The covered CDR3 bases are TGTGCCAGCTCACCCGGGACTAGCGGGAGCGAC. It is translated as CASSPGTSGSD. The entire CDR3 protein reads CASSPGTSGSDYTF.

This clone has a count of ten or more. With the read ending 3 residues before the CDR3 end, the germline J gene is used to fill in that end. The rearrangement joins TRBV20-1 to TRBJ2-3, with 8 bases fitting TRBD2. There are 16 residues in the CDR3. J was trimmed by 2 bases and V by 0 bases; bases with no gene match: 7. Germline lookup yields CDR1 DFQATT and CDR2 SNEGSKA (reference sequence). The CDR3 spells CSARDGLAGTTDTQYF. The CDR3 bases that were read are TGCAGTGCTAGAGATGGTCTAGCGGGCACCACAGATACG.

In this sample, this clone turned up many times. Read sequence stops 3 residues before the CDR3 end, and the germline J gene provides the missing end. The rearrangement joins TRBV20-1 to TRBJ2-1, with 9 positions matching TRBD2. The ends lost 7 bases at V and 6 bases at J; junction bases unmatched: 10. The germline CDR1 and CDR2 sequences are DFQATT and SNEGSKA (reference sequence). This CDR3 is 14 amino acids long. CDR3 DNA, as far as it was read: TGCAGTGTACGAGCGGGAGGAAAAATCAATGAG. Translating gives CSVRAGGKINE. The complete CDR3 reads CSVRAGGKINEQFF.